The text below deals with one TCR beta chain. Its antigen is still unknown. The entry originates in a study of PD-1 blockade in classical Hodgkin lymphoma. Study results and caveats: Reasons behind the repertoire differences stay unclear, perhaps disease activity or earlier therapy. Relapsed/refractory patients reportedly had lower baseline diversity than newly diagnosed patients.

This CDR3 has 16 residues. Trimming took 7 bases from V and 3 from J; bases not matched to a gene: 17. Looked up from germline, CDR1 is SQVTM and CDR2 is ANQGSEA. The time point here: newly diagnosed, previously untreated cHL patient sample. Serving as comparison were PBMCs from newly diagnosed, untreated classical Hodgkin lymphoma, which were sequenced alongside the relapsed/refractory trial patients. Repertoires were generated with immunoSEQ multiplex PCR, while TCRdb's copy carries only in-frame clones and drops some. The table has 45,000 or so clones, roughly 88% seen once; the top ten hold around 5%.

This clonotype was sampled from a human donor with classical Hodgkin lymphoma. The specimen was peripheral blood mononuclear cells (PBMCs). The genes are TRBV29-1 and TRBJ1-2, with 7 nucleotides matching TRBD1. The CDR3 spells CSGEGPGGLPDYGYTF. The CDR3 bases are TGCAGCGGTGAGGGGCCAGGGGGGCTCCCGGACTATGGCTACACCTTC.